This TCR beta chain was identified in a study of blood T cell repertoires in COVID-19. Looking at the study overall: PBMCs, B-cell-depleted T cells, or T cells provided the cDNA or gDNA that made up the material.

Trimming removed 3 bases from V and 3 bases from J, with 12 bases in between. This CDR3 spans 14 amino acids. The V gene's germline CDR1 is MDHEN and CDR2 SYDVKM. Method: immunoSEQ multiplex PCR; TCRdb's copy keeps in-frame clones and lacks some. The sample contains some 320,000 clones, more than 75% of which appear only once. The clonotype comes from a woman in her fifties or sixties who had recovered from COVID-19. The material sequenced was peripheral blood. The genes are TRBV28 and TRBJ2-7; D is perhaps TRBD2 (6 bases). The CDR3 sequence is CASSLGGTYYEQYF. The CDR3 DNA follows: TGTGCCAGCAGTTTGGGCGGGACCTACTACGAGCAGTACTTC.